Listed below are T cell receptor beta chains from one sample, sequenced in a study of lymphopenia after photon versus proton radiotherapy. TCRdb keeps only in-frame clones here, not all; method: immunoSEQ multiplex PCR. The sample consists of approximately 58,000 clones, around 88% of them appearing once. Sequenced material: peripheral blood, taken from a patient treated with photon-based radiotherapy. The source is a man aged 50 to 59 with gastric cancer. Each CDR3 is given with its conserved first and last residue. The D gene is left open where the match is weak. Clone size, where shown, is once, few, many, or a class for clones that have expanded.

j_call d_call v_call clone_size cdr3_aa cdr3_nt
TRBJ2-2 TRBD2 TRBV7-2 NA CASSHAGGIRTGELFF TGTGCCAGCAGCCATGCCGGGGGGATTCGCACCGGGGAGCTGTTTTTT
TRBJ2-1 TRBD2 TRBV6-6 NA CASNPGLAGGNEQFF TGTGCCAGCAACCCAGGACTAGCGGGCGGCAATGAGCAGTTCTTC
TRBJ2-7 TRBD2 TRBV2 NA CASRILAGGPEEQYF TGTGCCAGCAGAATACTAGCGGGAGGGCCTGAAGAGCAGTACTTC
TRBJ2-7 TRBD1 TRBV11-2 NA CASRQPGTGLHEQYF TGTGCCAGCAGACAACCAGGGACAGGGCTCCACGAGCAGTACTTC
TRBJ2-5 NA TRBV5-6 NA CASSLVGSLQESTQYF TGTGCCAGCAGCTTGGTTGGGAGCCTCCAAGAGTCGACCCAGTACTTC
TRBJ2-1 NA TRBV7-9 NA CASSLGGGAGNEQFF TGTGCCAGCAGCTTAGGAGGGGGGGCCGGCAATGAGCAGTTCTTC
TRBJ1-1 TRBD1 TRBV9 NA CASSVEGTGVNTEAFF TGTGCCAGCAGCGTAGAGGGGACAGGGGTGAACACTGAAGCTTTCTTT
TRBJ1-3 NA TRBV13 NA CASSLDGRPSGNTIYF TGTGCCAGCAGCTTAGACGGCAGGCCCTCTGGAAACACCATATATTTT
TRBJ2-5 NA TRBV27 NA CASSYRLRETQYF TGTGCCAGCAGTTATAGGTTAAGGGAGACCCAGTACTTC
TRBJ1-2 TRBD1 TRBV9 NA CASSAPYGRQGSGGYTF TGTGCCAGCAGCGCCCCATACGGAAGACAGGGGTCCGGTGGCTACACCTTC
TRBJ2-3 TRBD1 TRBV18 NA CASRQGDTQYF TGTGCCAGCCGACAGGGAGATACGCAGTATTTT
TRBJ2-1 TRBD1 TRBV6-5 NA CASHRTGSDEQFF TGTGCCAGCCACAGGACAGGGAGCGATGAGCAGTTCTTC
TRBJ2-3 NA TRBV7-8 NA CASSLTTGLSDTQYF TGTGCCAGCAGCTTAACAACCGGTCTATCAGATACGCAGTATTTT
TRBJ2-5 TRBD1 TRBV28 NA CASSPGDSQETQYF TGTGCCAGCAGTCCTGGGGACAGCCAAGAGACCCAGTACTTC
TRBJ2-5 NA TRBV11-2 NA CASSLDRRQETQYF TGTGCCAGCAGCTTAGATCGGCGGCAAGAGACCCAGTACTTC
TRBJ1-1 NA TRBV29-1 NA CSVLGAGGTEAFF TGCAGCGTTCTGGGGGCCGGGGGCACTGAAGCTTTCTTT
TRBJ1-5 NA TRBV18 NA CASSLDRTSNQPQHF TGTGCCAGCTCATTAGACAGGACTAGCAATCAGCCCCAGCATTTT
TRBJ2-7 TRBD1 TRBV7-8 NA CASSSIQGVAYEQYF TGTGCCAGCAGCTCAATCCAGGGGGTCGCCTACGAGCAGTACTTC
TRBJ1-4 TRBD1 TRBV30 NA CAWSDPWTGSTNEKLFF TGTGCCTGGAGTGACCCATGGACAGGGTCAACTAATGAAAAACTGTTTTTT
TRBJ2-7 NA TRBV7-9 NA CASSLVESGPYEQYF TGTGCCAGCAGCTTAGTAGAGTCCGGTCCCTACGAGCAGTACTTC
TRBJ2-7 NA TRBV6-5 medium-sized CASSTHLEQYF TGTGCCAGCAGTACCCACCTCGAGCAGTACTTC
TRBJ2-5 TRBD1 TRBV9 NA CASSVESGQGLKTQYF TGTGCCAGCAGCGTAGAGTCCGGACAGGGTCTAAAGACCCAGTACTTC
TRBJ2-3 TRBD2 TRBV10-3 NA CAISEPGLAQDTQYF TGTGCCATCAGTGAGCCGGGACTAGCCCAAGATACGCAGTATTTT
TRBJ2-3 NA TRBV9 NA CASSVSDWPLSTDTQYF TGTGCCAGCAGCGTTAGCGACTGGCCATTATCTACAGATACGCAGTATTTT
TRBJ1-5 NA TRBV19 NA CASQRGDYSNQPQHF TGTGCCAGCCAACGGGGGGACTATAGCAATCAGCCCCAGCATTTT
TRBJ2-2 NA TRBV30 NA CAWSRGTGELFF TGTGCCTGGTCCCGGGGGACCGGGGAGCTGTTTTTT
TRBJ1-2 NA TRBV5-6 few CASSDRGLYGYTF TGTGCCAGCAGTGACCGCGGATTGTATGGCTACACCTTC
TRBJ2-1 NA TRBV11-3 NA CASSPTRLSYNEQFF TGTGCCAGCAGCCCAACTAGACTTTCCTACAATGAGCAGTTCTTC
TRBJ2-2 NA TRBV28 NA CAAAEGATGELFF TGTGCAGCAGCGGAGGGGGCGACCGGGGAGCTGTTTTTT
TRBJ1-2 NA TRBV19 NA CASSARQRVGGYTF TGTGCCAGTAGTGCCCGCCAAAGGGTCGGTGGCTACACCTTC
TRBJ1-3 NA TRBV5-5 NA CASSRLQDYSGNTIYF TGTGCCAGCAGCAGATTACAGGACTACTCTGGAAACACCATATATTTT
TRBJ1-4 NA TRBV2 NA CASSERRNEKLFF TGTGCCAGCAGTGAGAGAAGGAATGAAAAACTGTTTTTT
TRBJ2-3 NA TRBV9 NA CASSAVPDTQYF TGTGCCAGCAGCGCAGTGCCAGATACGCAGTATTTT
TRBJ2-5 TRBD2 TRBV7-9 NA CASSSRLADQETQYF TGTGCCAGCAGCTCCCGACTAGCGGATCAAGAGACCCAGTACTTC
TRBJ2-3 NA TRBV6-5 once CASSYSPPGGWDTQYF TGTGCCAGCAGTTACTCCCCCCCCGGAGGCTGGGATACGCAGTATTTT
TRBJ2-3 NA TRBV6-5 NA CASSRLERDTQYF TGTGCCAGCAGCCGTCTGGAACGGGATACGCAGTATTTT
TRBJ2-2 NA TRBV14 NA CASSQDWNTGELFF TGTGCCAGCAGCCAAGACTGGAACACCGGGGAGCTGTTTTTT
TRBJ1-2 TRBD1 TRBV2 NA CASSGDSYGYTF TGTGCCAGCAGTGGGGACAGTTATGGCTACACCTTC
TRBJ2-7 TRBD1 TRBV28 once CASRSRDRGFYEQYF TGTGCCAGCAGAAGCCGGGACAGGGGGTTTTACGAGCAGTACTTC
TRBJ2-1 TRBD2 TRBV30 NA CAWSVGGSRDEQFF TGTGCCTGGAGTGTCGGCGGGAGTAGGGATGAGCAGTTCTTC
TRBJ1-1 NA TRBV30 NA CAWSASGREGPEAFF TGTGCCTGGAGTGCTTCGGGTCGCGAAGGGCCTGAAGCTTTCTTT